This T cell receptor (beta chain) comes out of a study of lymphopenia after photon versus proton radiotherapy. General study points: Oligoclonal CD8+ Temra expansion after nadir drove photon patients' diversity drop. Post-nadir TCR diversity decline inversely tracked overall survival among those who died. Proton therapy kept repertoires fairly stable, unlike photons, which gained effector/memory cells. Authors raise, but do not show, better survival with proton therapy.

Profiling relied on immunoSEQ multiplex PCR, and the TCRdb table lists in-frame clones only, not all of them. Seen here are some 14,000 clones, roughly four fifths observed once, and the top ten hold 27%. Trimming left V 0 bases short and J 0 bases short, with 12 bases between. This CDR3 is 16 amino acids long. Germline values: CDR1 LGHNA, CDR2 YSLEER. This clone was seen only a few times. Its matching antigen is unknown. Other DNA sequences in this specimen translate into the identical CDR3. This sequence joins TRBV4-3 and TRBJ2-7, with TRBD1 as a possible D gene (7 bases). This TCR was recovered from a man aged 50 to 59 with gastric cancer. Sample: peripheral blood, taken from a patient treated with photon-based radiotherapy. The CDR3 DNA follows: TGCGCCAGCAGCCAAGATCCAGGGGGGTCCTCCTACGAGCAGTACTTC. It encodes CASSQDPGGSSYEQYF.